The entry below gives a single TCR beta chain sequence along with its context. Trimming took 5 bases from V and 7 from J; bases not matched to a gene: 16. The CDR3 has 18 residues. Looked up from germline, CDR1 is LNHDA and CDR2 is SQIVND (reference sequence). This table comes from immunoSEQ multiplex PCR, and its TCRdb copy is limited to in-frame clones, with some not included. This repertoire shows some 300,000 clones, approximately 90% found once; its top ten account for 5.5% to 7%. This specimen belongs to a study of blood T cell repertoires in COVID-19. The sequencing input was peripheral blood. The clonotype was recovered from a woman in her 30s who had recovered from COVID-19. The chain recombines TRBV19 with TRBJ1-6; 8 nucleotides line up with TRBD1. In DNA, the CDR3 is TGTGCCAGTAGTCTATCCATCCCGGACAGGGCAGGGAATTCACCCCTCCACTTT. Protein product: CASSLSIPDRAGNSPLHF.